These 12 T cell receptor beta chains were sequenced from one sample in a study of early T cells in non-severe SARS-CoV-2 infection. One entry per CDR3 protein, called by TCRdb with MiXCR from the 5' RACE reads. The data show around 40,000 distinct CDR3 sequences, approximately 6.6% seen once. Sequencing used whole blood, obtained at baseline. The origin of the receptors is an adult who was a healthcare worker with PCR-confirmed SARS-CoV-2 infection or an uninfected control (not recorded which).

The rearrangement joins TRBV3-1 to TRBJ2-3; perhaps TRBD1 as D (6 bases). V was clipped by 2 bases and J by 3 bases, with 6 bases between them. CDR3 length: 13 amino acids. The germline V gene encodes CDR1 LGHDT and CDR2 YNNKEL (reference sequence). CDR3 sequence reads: CASSQRGTDTQYF. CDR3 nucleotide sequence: TGTGCCAGCAGCCAAAGGGGGACAGATACGCAGTATTTT.

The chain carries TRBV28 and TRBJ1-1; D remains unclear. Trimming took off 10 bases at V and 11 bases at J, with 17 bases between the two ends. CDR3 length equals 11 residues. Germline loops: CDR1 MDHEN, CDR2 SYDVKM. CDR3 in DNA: TGTGCCACCGATCGACGTTCGGAGGCTTTCTTT. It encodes CATDRRSEAFF. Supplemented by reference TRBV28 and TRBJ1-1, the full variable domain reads DVKVTQSSRYLVKRTGEKVFLECVQDMDHENMFWYRQDPGLGLRLIYFSYDVKMKEKGDIPEGYSVSREKKERFSLILESASTNQTSMYLCATDRRSEAFFGQGTRLTVV.

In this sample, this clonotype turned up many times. CDR3 amino acids: CASSTGLAGRNEQFF. For the CDR3, the DNA is TGTGCCAGCAGCACCGGACTAGCGGGACGCAATGAGCAGTTCTTC. This rearrangement joins TRBV6-2 or TRBV6-3 to TRBJ2-1, with 12 bases lining up with TRBD2. The V and J ends lost 6 bases and 6 bases, in that order; junction bases with no gene match: 6. The germline gives CDR1 MNHEY, CDR2 SVGEGT. This CDR3 is built from 15 residues.

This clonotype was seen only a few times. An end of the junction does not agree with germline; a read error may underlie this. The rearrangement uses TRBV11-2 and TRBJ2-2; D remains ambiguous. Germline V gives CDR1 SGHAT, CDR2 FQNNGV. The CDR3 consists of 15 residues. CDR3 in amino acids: CASSLDPSRVGELFF. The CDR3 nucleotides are TGTGCCAGCAGCCTAGACCCCAGTCGGGTTGGGGAGCTGTTTTTT.

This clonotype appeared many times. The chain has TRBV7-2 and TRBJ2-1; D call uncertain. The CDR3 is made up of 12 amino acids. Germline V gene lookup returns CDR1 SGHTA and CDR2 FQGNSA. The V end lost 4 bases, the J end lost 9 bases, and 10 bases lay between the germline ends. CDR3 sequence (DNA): TGTGCCAGCAGCTCCTTATCGGCTGAGCAGTTCTTC. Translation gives CASSSLSAEQFF.

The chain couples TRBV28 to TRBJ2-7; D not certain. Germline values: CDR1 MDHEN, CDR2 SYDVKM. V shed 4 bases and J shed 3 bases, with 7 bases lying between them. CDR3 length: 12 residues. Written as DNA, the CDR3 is TGTGCCAGCAGTTCCCCAGGCTACGAGCAGTACTTC. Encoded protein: CASSSPGYEQYF.

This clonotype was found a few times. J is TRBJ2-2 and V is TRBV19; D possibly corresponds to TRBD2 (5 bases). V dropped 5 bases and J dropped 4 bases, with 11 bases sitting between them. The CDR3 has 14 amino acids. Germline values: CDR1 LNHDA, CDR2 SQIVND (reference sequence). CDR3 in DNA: TGTGCCAGTAGTCTTAAAACTAGCACCGGGGAGCTGTTTTTT. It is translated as CASSLKTSTGELFF.

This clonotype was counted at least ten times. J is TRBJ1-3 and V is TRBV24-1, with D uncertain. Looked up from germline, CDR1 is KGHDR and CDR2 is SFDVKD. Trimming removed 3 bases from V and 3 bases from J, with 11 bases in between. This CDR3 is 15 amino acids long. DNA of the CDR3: TGTGCCACCAGTGATGCCTCGGCTGGTGGAAACACCATATATTTT. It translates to CATSDASAGGNTIYF.

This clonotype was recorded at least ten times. As DNA, the CDR3 is TGCGCCAGCAGCCCACGCCGGAGCGCACTCACAGATACGCAGTATTTT. Encoded protein: CASSPRRSALTDTQYF. The V gene is TRBV4-3, the J gene TRBJ2-3; D gene ambiguous. V dropped 4 bases and J dropped 2 bases, with 16 bases sitting between them. This CDR3 has 16 amino acids. Per germline, CDR1 LGHNA and CDR2 YSLEER.

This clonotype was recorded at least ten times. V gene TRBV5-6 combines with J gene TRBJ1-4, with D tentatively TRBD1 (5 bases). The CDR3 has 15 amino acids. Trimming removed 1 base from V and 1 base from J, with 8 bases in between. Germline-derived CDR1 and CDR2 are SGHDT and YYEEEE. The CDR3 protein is CASSLTGGTNEKLFF. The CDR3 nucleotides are TGTGCCAGCAGCTTGACGGGGGGAACTAATGAAAAACTGTTTTTT. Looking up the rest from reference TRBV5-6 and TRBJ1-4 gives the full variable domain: DAGVTQSPTHLIKTRGQQVTLRCSPKSGHDTVSWYQQALGQGPQFIFQYYEEEERQRGNFPDRFSGHQFPNYSSELNVNALLLGDSALYLCASSLTGGTNEKLFFGSGTQLSVL.

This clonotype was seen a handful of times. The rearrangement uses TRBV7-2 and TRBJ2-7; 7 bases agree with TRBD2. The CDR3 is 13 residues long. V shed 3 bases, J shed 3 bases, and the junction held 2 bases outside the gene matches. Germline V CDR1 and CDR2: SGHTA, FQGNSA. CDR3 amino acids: CASSFGGSYEQYF. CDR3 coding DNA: TGTGCCAGCAGCTTCGGCGGGAGCTACGAGCAGTACTTC.

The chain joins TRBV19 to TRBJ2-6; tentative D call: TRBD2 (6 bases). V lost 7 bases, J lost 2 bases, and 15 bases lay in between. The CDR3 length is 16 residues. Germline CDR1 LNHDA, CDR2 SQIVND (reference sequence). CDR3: CASTGAGKAGANVLTF. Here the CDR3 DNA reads TGTGCCAGTACTGGGGCGGGAAAGGCTGGGGCCAACGTCCTGACTTTC.